This is a list of T cell receptor beta chains from one sample in a study of blood T cell repertoires in COVID-19. Only in-frame clones appear in the TCRdb table, and some are missing; sequencing was by immunoSEQ multiplex PCR. The sample holds approximately 350,000 clones, under 95% seen once. What was sequenced was peripheral blood. All receptors come from a woman aged 18-29 years who had recovered from COVID-19. CDR3s include the opening cysteine and the closing phenylalanine or tryptophan. The order of the fields is J gene, D gene, V gene, clone size, CDR3 protein, CDR3 DNA. A D gene is named only where the DNA matches it firmly. Rows give clone size only sometimes, using once, few, many, or a class for an expanded clone.

j_gene: TRBJ1-5; d_gene: -; v_gene: TRBV2; abundance: once; CDR3aa: CASSTQTGHSNQPQHF; CDR3nt: TGTGCCAGCAGTACCCAGACAGGACATAGCAATCAGCCCCAGCATTTT
j_gene: TRBJ2-3; d_gene: -; v_gene: TRBV19; abundance: -; CDR3aa: CASTPTRSNTQYF; CDR3nt: TGTGCCAGTACTCCCACGCGATCAAACACGCAGTATTTT
j_gene: TRBJ2-3; d_gene: TRBD1; v_gene: TRBV4-1; abundance: -; CDR3aa: CASSQARTGPTDTQYF; CDR3nt: TGCGCCAGCAGCCAAGCCCGGACAGGACCCACAGATACGCAGTATTTT
j_gene: TRBJ1-3; d_gene: -; v_gene: TRBV4-1; abundance: -; CDR3aa: CASRIVGRGNTIYF; CDR3nt: TGCGCCAGCCGGATCGTGGGGCGTGGAAACACCATATATTTT
j_gene: TRBJ2-2; d_gene: -; v_gene: TRBV19; abundance: -; CDR3aa: CATTPQYRVTGELFF; CDR3nt: TGTGCCACTACCCCACAGTACAGGGTCACCGGGGAGCTGTTTTTT
j_gene: TRBJ2-2; d_gene: -; v_gene: TRBV28; abundance: -; CDR3aa: CASSLRGPTGELFF; CDR3nt: TGTGCCAGCAGTTTGCGGGGACCCACCGGGGAGCTGTTTTTT
j_gene: TRBJ2-1; d_gene: -; v_gene: TRBV29-1; abundance: -; CDR3aa: CSVGRFIAATNNEQFF; CDR3nt: TGCAGCGTTGGCCGCTTTATAGCGGCGACCAACAATGAGCAGTTCTTC
j_gene: TRBJ2-3; d_gene: TRBD1; v_gene: TRBV6-2/TRBV6-3; abundance: -; CDR3aa: CASSPLDRGNYDTQYF; CDR3nt: TGTGCCAGCAGCCCCCTAGACAGGGGGAACTATGATACGCAGTATTTT
j_gene: TRBJ2-5; d_gene: TRBD2; v_gene: TRBV11-2; abundance: -; CDR3aa: CASSSDGLAGGFYEETQYF; CDR3nt: TGTGCCAGCAGCTCCGATGGGTTAGCGGGAGGATTTTATGAAGAGACCCAGTACTTC
j_gene: TRBJ2-3; d_gene: -; v_gene: TRBV19; abundance: -; CDR3aa: CASSPRQGGTSTDTQYF; CDR3nt: TGTGCCAGTAGCCCTCGGCAGGGGGGCACCAGCACAGATACGCAGTATTTT
j_gene: TRBJ2-3; d_gene: -; v_gene: TRBV24-1; abundance: -; CDR3aa: CATSESGVPDTQYF; CDR3nt: TGTGCCACCAGTGAGTCCGGAGTTCCAGATACGCAGTATTTT
j_gene: TRBJ1-2; d_gene: TRBD1; v_gene: TRBV3-1/TRBV3-2; abundance: -; CDR3aa: CASSQARQGAGRGYTF; CDR3nt: TGTGCCAGCAGCCAAGCTCGACAGGGGGCCGGGCGAGGCTACACCTTC
j_gene: TRBJ2-2; d_gene: TRBD2; v_gene: TRBV15; abundance: -; CDR3aa: CATSRERGMGTGELFF; CDR3nt: TGTGCCACCAGCAGAGAGCGGGGGATGGGCACCGGGGAGCTGTTTTTT
j_gene: TRBJ1-5; d_gene: -; v_gene: TRBV28; abundance: -; CDR3aa: CASRDHGQSNQPQHF; CDR3nt: TGTGCCAGCAGAGACCATGGACAGAGCAATCAGCCCCAGCATTTT
j_gene: TRBJ1-2; d_gene: TRBD1; v_gene: TRBV28; abundance: -; CDR3aa: CASLPPGGASSGGYTF; CDR3nt: TGTGCCAGCCTCCCGCCAGGGGGCGCTTCTTCGGGTGGCTACACCTTC
j_gene: TRBJ2-5; d_gene: TRBD2; v_gene: TRBV5-1; abundance: -; CDR3aa: CASSLAGSGRWTETQYF; CDR3nt: TGCGCCAGCAGCTTGGCTGGTAGCGGGAGGTGGACGGAGACCCAGTACTTC
j_gene: TRBJ2-3; d_gene: -; v_gene: TRBV7-2; abundance: -; CDR3aa: CASSLWWRERDTQYF; CDR3nt: TGTGCCAGCAGCCTTTGGTGGCGGGAACGGGATACGCAGTATTTT
j_gene: TRBJ1-2; d_gene: -; v_gene: TRBV30; abundance: -; CDR3aa: CAWSSRLAFYGYTF; CDR3nt: TGTGCCTGGAGTAGTCGATTGGCCTTTTATGGCTACACCTTC
j_gene: TRBJ1-2; d_gene: TRBD1; v_gene: TRBV27; abundance: -; CDR3aa: CASSWDRGRYGYTF; CDR3nt: TGTGCCAGCAGTTGGGACAGGGGCCGATATGGCTACACCTTC
j_gene: TRBJ2-3; d_gene: -; v_gene: TRBV10-2; abundance: once; CDR3aa: CASSYEGISTDTQYF; CDR3nt: TGCGCCAGCAGTTATGAGGGAATCAGCACAGATACGCAGTATTTT
j_gene: TRBJ1-2; d_gene: -; v_gene: TRBV4-3; abundance: -; CDR3aa: CASSQDWAREGYHGYTF; CDR3nt: TGCGCCAGCAGCCAAGATTGGGCCCGAGAAGGTTATCATGGCTACACCTTC
j_gene: TRBJ2-1; d_gene: TRBD2; v_gene: TRBV5-6; abundance: -; CDR3aa: CASSLVGTSRQITYNEQFF; CDR3nt: TGTGCCAGCAGCTTGGTTGGGACTAGCAGACAAATAACCTACAATGAGCAGTTCTTC
j_gene: TRBJ1-1; d_gene: -; v_gene: TRBV7-2; abundance: -; CDR3aa: CASSLVKVSGSEAFF; CDR3nt: TGTGCCAGCAGCTTAGTAAAGGTGTCGGGGTCTGAAGCTTTCTTT
j_gene: TRBJ2-2; d_gene: -; v_gene: TRBV23-1; abundance: -; CDR3aa: CASPPADTGELFF; CDR3nt: TGCGCCAGCCCCCCGGCGGACACCGGGGAGCTGTTTTTT
j_gene: TRBJ1-2; d_gene: -; v_gene: TRBV30; abundance: -; CDR3aa: CAWSLGGAGGYTF; CDR3nt: TGTGCCTGGAGTTTGGGGGGGGCGGGGGGCTACACCTTC
j_gene: TRBJ2-3; d_gene: TRBD2; v_gene: TRBV5-4; abundance: -; CDR3aa: CASSFSPSGRSTDTQYF; CDR3nt: TGTGCCAGCAGCTTTTCGCCTAGCGGGAGGAGCACAGATACGCAGTATTTT
j_gene: TRBJ2-1; d_gene: TRBD2; v_gene: TRBV9; abundance: -; CDR3aa: CASSLHGGLEQFF; CDR3nt: TGTGCCAGCAGTCTTCATGGGGGACTAGAGCAGTTCTTC
j_gene: TRBJ2-1; d_gene: -; v_gene: TRBV5-1; abundance: -; CDR3aa: CASSVSSGYEQFF; CDR3nt: TGCGCCAGCAGCGTCAGTAGCGGTTATGAGCAGTTCTTC